This TCR beta chain is drawn from a study of blood T cell repertoires in COVID-19. As for the study in general: Samples representing acute and convalescent COVID-19 were sourced from the United States, Italy and Spain. From T cells, B-cell-depleted T cells, or PBMCs came the material, which was cDNA or gDNA.

Trimming shortened V by 0 bases and J by 11 bases, and 11 bases separated the two germline ends. Germline CDR1 and CDR2: ENHRY and SYGVKD. This CDR3 has 13 amino acids. This clone was observed a handful of times. Per the original data handling: Estimated nucleated cell counts came from reference gene primer amplification. Only in-frame clones appear in the TCRdb table, and some are missing; sequencing was by immunoSEQ multiplex PCR. The DNA gave D and trimming, while V, J and clone size come from that table. Of approximately 280,000 clones in the sample, approximately 91% are singletons; the top ten hold under 15%.

The receptor was isolated from a woman aged 55-70 years with acute or convalescent COVID-19. The rearrangement links TRBV10-3 to TRBJ1-5; unclear D gene. Sequenced: peripheral blood. The CDR3 spells CAISESPEGTQHF. DNA of the CDR3: TGTGCCATCAGTGAGTCCCCGGAGGGTACCCAGCATTTT.